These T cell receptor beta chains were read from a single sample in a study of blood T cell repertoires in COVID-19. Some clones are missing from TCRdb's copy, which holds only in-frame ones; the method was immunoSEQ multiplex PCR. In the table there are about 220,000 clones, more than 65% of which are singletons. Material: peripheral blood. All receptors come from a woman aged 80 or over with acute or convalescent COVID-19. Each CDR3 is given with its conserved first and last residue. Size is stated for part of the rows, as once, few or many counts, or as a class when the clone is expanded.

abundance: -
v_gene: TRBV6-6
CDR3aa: CASNPGGRYTEAFF

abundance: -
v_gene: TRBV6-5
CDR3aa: CASSYSGGQRNTEAFF

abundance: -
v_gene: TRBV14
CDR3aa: CASSQRPQGQYF

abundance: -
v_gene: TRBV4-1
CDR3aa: CASSLWARTLENTIYF

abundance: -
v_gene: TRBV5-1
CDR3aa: CASSRTGDTEAFF

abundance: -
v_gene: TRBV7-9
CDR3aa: CASSLIQGTNYGYTF

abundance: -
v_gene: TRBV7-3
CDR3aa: CASSPSGPNTEAFF

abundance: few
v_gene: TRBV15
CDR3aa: CATSRAATRGNSYEQYF

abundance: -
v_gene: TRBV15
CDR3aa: CATSYRQGPEAFF

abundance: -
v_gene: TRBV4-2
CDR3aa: CASSQDRHEKLFF

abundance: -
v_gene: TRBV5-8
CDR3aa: CASSLEGTSTNEKLFF

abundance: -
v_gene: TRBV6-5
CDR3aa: CASTPGGWNNEQFF

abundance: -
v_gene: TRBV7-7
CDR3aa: CASSLGLAGGQETQYF

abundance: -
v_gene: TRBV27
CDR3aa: CASSLSPQTGQPQHF

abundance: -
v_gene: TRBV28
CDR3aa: CASSTPAGGETQYF

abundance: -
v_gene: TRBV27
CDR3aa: CASSDRDYNSPLHF

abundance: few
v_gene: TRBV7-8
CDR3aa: CASSPLGGNYQPQHF

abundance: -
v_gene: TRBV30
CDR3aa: CAWSVLGGFGNTIYF

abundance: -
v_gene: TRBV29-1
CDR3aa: CSADGTSPYEQYF

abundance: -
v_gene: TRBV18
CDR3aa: CASSTFGGGGQETQYF

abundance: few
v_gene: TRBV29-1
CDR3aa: CSVSTGTGKVEAFF

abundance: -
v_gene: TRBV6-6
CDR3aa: CASSYSTGPTGNTIYF

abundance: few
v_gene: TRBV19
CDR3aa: CASSGQPYNSPLHF

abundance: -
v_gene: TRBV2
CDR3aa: CADKLAGALNEQFF

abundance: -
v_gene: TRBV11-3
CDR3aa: CASSLGTGLGYTF

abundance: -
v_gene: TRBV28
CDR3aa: CASSLEGRQRNTEAFF

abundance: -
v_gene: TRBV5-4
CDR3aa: CASSASTGGYGYTF

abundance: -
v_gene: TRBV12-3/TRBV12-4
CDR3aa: CASSLNFYGYTF

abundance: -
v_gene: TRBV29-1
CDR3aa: CSVDSGGDVAFF

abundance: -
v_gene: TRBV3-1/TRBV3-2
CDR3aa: CASSPRGRGRPGANVLTF

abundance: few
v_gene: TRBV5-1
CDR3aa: CASSPDRGSGGYTF

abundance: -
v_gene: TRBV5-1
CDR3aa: CASGQGSSYEQYF

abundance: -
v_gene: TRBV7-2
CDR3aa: CASSLGTGQGGSPLHF

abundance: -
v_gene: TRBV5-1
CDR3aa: CASTGGGANTGELFF

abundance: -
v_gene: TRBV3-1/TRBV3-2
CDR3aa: CASSRRPGVQETQYF

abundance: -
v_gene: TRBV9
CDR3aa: CASSVDKRGDYTDTQYF

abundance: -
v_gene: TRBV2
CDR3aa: CASSVFRWIEVSDTQYF

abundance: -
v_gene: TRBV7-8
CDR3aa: CASSPQRAPGEQYF

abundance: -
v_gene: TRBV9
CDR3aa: CASSDLTKAAADTQYF

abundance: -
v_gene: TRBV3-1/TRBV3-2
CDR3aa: CASSHQRGGHEQFF

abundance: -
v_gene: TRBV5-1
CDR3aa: CASSLVGGNNEQFF

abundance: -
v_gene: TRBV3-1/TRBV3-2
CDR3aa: CASSQDAGLRAFF

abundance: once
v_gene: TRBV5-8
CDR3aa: CASSSDRYLISYGYTF

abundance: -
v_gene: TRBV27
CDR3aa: CASSLSGRFEQFF

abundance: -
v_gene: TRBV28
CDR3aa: CASSLLTSGGQHQTQYF

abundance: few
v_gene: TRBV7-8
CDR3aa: CASSSTGHRSGNTIYF

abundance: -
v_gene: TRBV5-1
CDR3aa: CASSPGSSGGVETQYF